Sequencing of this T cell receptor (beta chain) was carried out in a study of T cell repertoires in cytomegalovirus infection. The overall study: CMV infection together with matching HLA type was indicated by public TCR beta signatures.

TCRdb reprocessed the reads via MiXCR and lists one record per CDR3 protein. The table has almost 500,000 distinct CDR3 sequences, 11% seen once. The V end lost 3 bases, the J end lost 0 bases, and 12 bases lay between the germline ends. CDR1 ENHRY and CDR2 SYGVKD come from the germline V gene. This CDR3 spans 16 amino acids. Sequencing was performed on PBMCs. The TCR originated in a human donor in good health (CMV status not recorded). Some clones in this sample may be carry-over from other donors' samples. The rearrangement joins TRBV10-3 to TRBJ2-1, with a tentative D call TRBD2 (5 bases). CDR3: CAISDASRSSYNEQFF. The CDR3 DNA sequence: TGTGCCATCAGTGACGCTAGCAGGAGCTCCTACAATGAGCAGTTCTTC.